This T cell receptor beta chain is from a study of response to subunit inactivated influenza vaccine. This CDR3 comprises 16 residues. Looked up from germline, CDR1 is LGHNA and CDR2 is YNFKEQ. MiXCR, applied by TCRdb to the RT-PCR reads, yields one record per CDR3 protein. Of about 530,000 distinct CDR3 sequences in the sample, 10% to 15% are singletons; the top ten hold approximately 10%. Notes on the study in general: The authors suggested that few new T cells are recruited per seasonal influenza vaccination.

Notes on this clonotype: Its antigen is unknown. Compared with germline, one end of the junction differs, possibly owing to a read error.

This receptor was taken from a man aged 45-60 years who received an inactivated influenza vaccine. The input for sequencing was PBMCs from blood, taken on the day of vaccination. This chain links TRBV4-2 with TRBJ2-1, with 8 nucleotides matching TRBD2. The CDR3 DNA reads TGTGCCAGCAGCCAACAAAGCGGGAGAAGTGGTAATGTGCAGTTCTTC. It translates to CASSQQSGRSGNVQFF.